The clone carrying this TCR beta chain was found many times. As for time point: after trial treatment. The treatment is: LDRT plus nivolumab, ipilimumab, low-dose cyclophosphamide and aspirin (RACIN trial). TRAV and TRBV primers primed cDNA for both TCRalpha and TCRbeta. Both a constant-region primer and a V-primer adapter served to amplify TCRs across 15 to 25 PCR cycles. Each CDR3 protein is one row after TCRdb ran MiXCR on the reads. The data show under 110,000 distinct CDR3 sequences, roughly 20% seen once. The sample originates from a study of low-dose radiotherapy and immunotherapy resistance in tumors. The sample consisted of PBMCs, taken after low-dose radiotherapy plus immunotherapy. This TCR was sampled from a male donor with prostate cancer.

The CDR3 region has the DNA TGTGCCAGCCGGTCCGTAGGGGGAGTCTACGAGCAGTACTTC. Its translation: CASRSVGGVYEQYF. The V and J genes are TRBV2 and TRBJ2-7; possible D gene TRBD1, 6 bases. The CDR3 is 14 residues long. Trimming removed 8 bases from V and 3 bases from J, with 17 bases in between. The V gene's germline CDR1 is SNHLY and CDR2 FYNNEI.